This T cell receptor beta chain was sequenced for a study of shared clonotypes between healthy human individuals. Study-wide background: Per-donor plates numbered three CD4 naive, three CD4 memory, two CD8 naive and one CD8 memory.

The CDR3 length is 16 residues. V lost 4 bases to trimming and J lost 4 bases; unmatched junction nucleotides: 9. Germline-derived CDR1 and CDR2 are SEHNR and FQNEAQ (reference sequence). General observations from the study: In general, naive subsets displayed greater estimated richness than memory subsets did.

The CD4+ fraction was divided into a CD45RA+ naive subset and a CD45RA-negative memory subset. As to this clone: No antigen is known for it.

An approximately 200 ng quantity of DNA, 25,000 to 35,000 T cell genomes, went into the sorted-subset replicate PCRs. The assay was immunoSEQ multiplex PCR, and TCRdb's table has in-frame clones only and misses some. The sample lists 1 million to 1.2 million clones, 70% to 85% occurring once. This chain uses TRBV7-9 with TRBJ2-2, with 7 bases fitting TRBD1. The specimen sequenced was memory CD4+ T cells from PBMCs. The subset here: CD45RA-negative fraction. The sequence was collected from a man between 18 and 29 years old in good health. Some clones in this sample may be carry-over from other donors' samples. CDR3 nucleotides: TGTGCCAGCAGCTCACCGGGACAGAGGAGCACCGGGGAGCTGTTTTTT. It codes for CASSSPGQRSTGELFF.